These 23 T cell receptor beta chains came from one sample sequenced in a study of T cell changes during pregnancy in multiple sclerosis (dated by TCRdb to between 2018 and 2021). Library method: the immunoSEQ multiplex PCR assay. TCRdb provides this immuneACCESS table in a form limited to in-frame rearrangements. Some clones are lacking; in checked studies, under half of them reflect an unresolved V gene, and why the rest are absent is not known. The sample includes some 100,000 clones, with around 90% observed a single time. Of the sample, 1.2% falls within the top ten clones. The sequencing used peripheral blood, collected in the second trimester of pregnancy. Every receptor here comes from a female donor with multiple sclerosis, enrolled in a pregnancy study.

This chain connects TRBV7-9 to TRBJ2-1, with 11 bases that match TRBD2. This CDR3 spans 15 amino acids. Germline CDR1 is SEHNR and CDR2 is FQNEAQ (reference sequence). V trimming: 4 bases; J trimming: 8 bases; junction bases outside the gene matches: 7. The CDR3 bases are TGTGCCAGCAGCTCACTAGCGGGGGCTAACGATGAGCAGTTCTTC. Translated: CASSSLAGANDEQFF.

The CDR3 is CAISEYASLDTDTQYF. The CDR3 DNA follows: TGTGCCATCAGTGAGTACGCGTCCCTTGACACAGATACGCAGTATTTT. The rearrangement joins TRBV10-3 to TRBJ2-3; D gene uncertain. The CDR3 spans 16 residues. V lost 1 base to trimming and J lost 2 bases, with 13 bases between them. Germline V lookup: CDR1 ENHRY, CDR2 SYGVKD.

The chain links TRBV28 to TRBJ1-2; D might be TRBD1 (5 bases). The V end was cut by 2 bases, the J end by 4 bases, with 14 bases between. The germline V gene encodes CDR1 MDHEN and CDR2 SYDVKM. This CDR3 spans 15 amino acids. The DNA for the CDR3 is TGTGCCAGCAGTTTAAGCAGGGTCCCGGCCTATGGCTACACCTTC. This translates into CASSLSRVPAYGYTF.

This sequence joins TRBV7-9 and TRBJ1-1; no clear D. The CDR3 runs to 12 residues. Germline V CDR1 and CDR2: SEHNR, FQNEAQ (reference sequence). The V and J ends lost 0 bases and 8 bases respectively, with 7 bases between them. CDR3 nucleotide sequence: TGTGCCAGCAGCTTAGCGGAGGGCGAAGCTTTCTTT. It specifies CASSLAEGEAFF.

CDR3 DNA: TGTGCCAGCAGCCCCGGGGTCCAACGCTCCTATAATTCACCCCTCCACTTT. Translation gives CASSPGVQRSYNSPLHF. The chain employs TRBV5-6 and TRBJ1-6; D not resolved. The CDR3 is 17 amino acids. Germline V gene sequence: CDR1 SGHDT, CDR2 YYEEEE. Between the trimmed V and J ends, which lost 4 bases and 0 bases, there was a span of 14 bases. The variable domain in full, with the rest retrieved from reference TRBV5-6 and TRBJ1-6, is DAGVTQSPTHLIKTRGQQVTLRCSPKSGHDTVSWYQQALGQGPQFIFQYYEEEERQRGNFPDRFSGHQFPNYSSELNVNALLLGDSALYLCASSPGVQRSYNSPLHFGNGTRLTVT.

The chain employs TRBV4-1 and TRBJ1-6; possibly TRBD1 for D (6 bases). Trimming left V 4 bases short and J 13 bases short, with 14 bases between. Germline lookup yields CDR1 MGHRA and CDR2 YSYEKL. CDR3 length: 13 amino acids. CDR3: CASSLGQLFPLHF. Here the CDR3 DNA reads TGCGCCAGCAGCCTCGGACAGCTTTTCCCCCTCCACTTT.

The CDR3 reads CASSVRTGGGNEKLFF. CDR3 nucleotides: TGCGCCAGCAGCGTACGGACAGGGGGAGGAAATGAAAAACTGTTTTTT. The V call is TRBV5-1, the J call TRBJ1-4, with TRBD1 matching 10 bases. This CDR3 contains 16 residues. With V trimmed by 4 bases and J by 5 bases, 8 bases remained unmatched. Germline V CDR1 and CDR2: SGHRS, YFSETQ. Full variable domain (remainder filled in from reference TRBV5-1 and TRBJ1-4): KAGVTQTPRYLIKTRGQQVTLSCSPISGHRSVSWYQQTPGQGLQFLFEYFSETQRNKGNFPGRFSGRQFSNSRSEMNVSTLELGDSALYLCASSVRTGGGNEKLFFGSGTQLSVL.

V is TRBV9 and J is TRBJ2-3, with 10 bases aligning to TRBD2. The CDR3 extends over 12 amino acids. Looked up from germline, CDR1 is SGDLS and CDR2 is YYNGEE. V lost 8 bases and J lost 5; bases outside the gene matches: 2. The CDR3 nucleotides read TGTGCCAGTGGACTAGCGGAAGATACGCAGTATTTT. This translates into CASGLAEDTQYF.

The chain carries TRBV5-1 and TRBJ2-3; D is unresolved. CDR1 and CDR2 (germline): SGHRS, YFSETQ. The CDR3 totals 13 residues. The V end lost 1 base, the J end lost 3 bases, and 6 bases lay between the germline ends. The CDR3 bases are TGCGCCAGCAGCTTGCTCCGGACAGATACGCAGTATTTT. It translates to CASSLLRTDTQYF. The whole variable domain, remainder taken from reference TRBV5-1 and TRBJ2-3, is KAGVTQTPRYLIKTRGQQVTLSCSPISGHRSVSWYQQTPGQGLQFLFEYFSETQRNKGNFPGRFSGRQFSNSRSEMNVSTLELGDSALYLCASSLLRTDTQYFGPGTRLTVL.

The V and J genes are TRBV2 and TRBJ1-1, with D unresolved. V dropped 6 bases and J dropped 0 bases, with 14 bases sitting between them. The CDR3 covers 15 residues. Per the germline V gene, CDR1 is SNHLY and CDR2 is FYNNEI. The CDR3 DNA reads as TGTGCCAGCAGGCCACAGCTTACCATGAACACTGAAGCTTTCTTT. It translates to CASRPQLTMNTEAFF.

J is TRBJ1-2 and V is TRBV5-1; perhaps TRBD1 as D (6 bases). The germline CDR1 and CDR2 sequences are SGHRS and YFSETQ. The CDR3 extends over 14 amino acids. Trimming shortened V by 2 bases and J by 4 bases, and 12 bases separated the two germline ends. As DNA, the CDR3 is TGCGCCAGCAGCTTAAGTGGACAGACCTATGGCTACACCTTC. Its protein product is CASSLSGQTYGYTF.

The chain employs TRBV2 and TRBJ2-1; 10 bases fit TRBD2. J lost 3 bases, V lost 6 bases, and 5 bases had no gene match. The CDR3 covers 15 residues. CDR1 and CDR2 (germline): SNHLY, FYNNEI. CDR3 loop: CASRYTSGIYNEQFF. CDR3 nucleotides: TGTGCCAGCAGGTACACTAGCGGGATCTACAATGAGCAGTTCTTC.

The CDR3: CASSAEDQNEQFF. CDR3 bases: TGTGCCAGCAGTGCCGAGGATCAAAATGAGCAGTTCTTC. The chain has TRBV6-4 and TRBJ2-1; no clear D gene. The CDR3 has 13 residues. V lost 4 bases to trimming and J lost 7 bases, with 11 bases between them. The germline gives CDR1 MRHNA, CDR2 SNTAGT.

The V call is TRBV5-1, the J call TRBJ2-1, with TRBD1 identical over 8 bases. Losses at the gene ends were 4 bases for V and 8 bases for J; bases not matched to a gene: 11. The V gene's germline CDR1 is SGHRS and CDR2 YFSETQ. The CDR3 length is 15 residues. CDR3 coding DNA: TGCGCCAGCAGCCAAATGGGACAGGTTTTCGATGAGCAGTTCTTC. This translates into CASSQMGQVFDEQFF.

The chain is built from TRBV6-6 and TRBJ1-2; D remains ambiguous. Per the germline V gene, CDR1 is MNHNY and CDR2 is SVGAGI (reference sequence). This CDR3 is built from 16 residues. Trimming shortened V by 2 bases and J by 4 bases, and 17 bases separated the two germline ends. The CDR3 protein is CASSYGGRHEGYGYTF. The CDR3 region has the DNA TGTGCCAGCAGTTACGGAGGGAGGCACGAGGGCTATGGCTACACCTTC.

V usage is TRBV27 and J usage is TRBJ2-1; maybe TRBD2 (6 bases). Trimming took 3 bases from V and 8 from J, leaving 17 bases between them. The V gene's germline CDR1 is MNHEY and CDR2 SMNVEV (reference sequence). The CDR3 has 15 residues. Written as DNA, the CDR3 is TGTGCCAGCAGTTTCCGACTCTCTAGCGCTCATGAGCAGTTCTTC. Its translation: CASSFRLSSAHEQFF.

The CDR3 region is CASSYSVGSGRAATGELFF. CDR3 DNA sequence: TGTGCCAGCAGCTACTCGGTTGGTAGCGGGAGGGCGGCCACCGGGGAGCTGTTTTTT. The chain employs TRBV27 and TRBJ2-2; 11 bases fit TRBD2. The J segment lost 4 bases and the V segment lost 6 bases, leaving 16 bases of the junction unmatched. The V gene's germline CDR1 is MNHEY and CDR2 SMNVEV (reference sequence). The CDR3 covers 19 residues.

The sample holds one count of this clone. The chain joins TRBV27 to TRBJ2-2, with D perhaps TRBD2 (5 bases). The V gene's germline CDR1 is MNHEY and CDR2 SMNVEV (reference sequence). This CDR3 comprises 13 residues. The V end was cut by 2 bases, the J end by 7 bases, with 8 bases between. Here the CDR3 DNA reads TGTGCCAGCAGTTTACCTGGGAGCGGGGAGCTGTTTTTT. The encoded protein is CASSLPGSGELFF.

The CDR3: CASSYYSNQPQHF. The CDR3, as DNA: TGTGCCAGCAGTTATTATAGCAATCAGCCCCAGCATTTT. The J gene is TRBJ1-5, the V gene TRBV6-5; no clear D. This CDR3 has 13 residues. From germline, CDR1 is MNHEY and CDR2 SVGAGI. Trimming took 3 bases from V and 0 from J, leaving 3 bases between them.

This CDR3 reads CASSFSAGASGELFF. The CDR3, as DNA: TGTGCCAGTAGCTTTTCGGCGGGAGCTAGTGGGGAGCTGTTTTTT. V usage is TRBV19 and J usage is TRBJ2-2; 7 bases align to TRBD2. The V gene end was trimmed by 6 bases and the J gene end by 8 bases; junction bases not matched to a gene: 12. There are 15 residues in the CDR3. Per germline, CDR1 LNHDA and CDR2 SQIVND (reference sequence).

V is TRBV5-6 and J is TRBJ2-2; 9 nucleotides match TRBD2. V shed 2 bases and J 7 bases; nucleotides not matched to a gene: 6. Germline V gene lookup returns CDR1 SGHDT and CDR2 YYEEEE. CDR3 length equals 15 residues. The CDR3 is CASSLPAGGVGELFF. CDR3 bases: TGTGCCAGCAGCTTACCAGCGGGAGGTGTCGGGGAGCTGTTTTTT.

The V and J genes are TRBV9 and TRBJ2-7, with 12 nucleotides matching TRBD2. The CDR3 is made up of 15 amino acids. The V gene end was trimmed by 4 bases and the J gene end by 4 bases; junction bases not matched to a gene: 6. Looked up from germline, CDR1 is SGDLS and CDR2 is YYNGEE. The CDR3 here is CASSPRTSGDYEQYF. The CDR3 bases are TGTGCCAGCAGCCCCAGGACTAGCGGGGATTACGAGCAGTACTTC.

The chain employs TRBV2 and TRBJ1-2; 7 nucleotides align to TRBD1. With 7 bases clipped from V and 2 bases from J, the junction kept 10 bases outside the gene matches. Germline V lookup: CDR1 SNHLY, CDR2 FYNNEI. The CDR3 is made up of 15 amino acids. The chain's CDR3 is CASIGTVLLNYGYTF. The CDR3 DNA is TGTGCCAGCATCGGGACAGTGTTACTCAACTATGGCTACACCTTC.